The rows below give T cell receptor beta chains drawn from one sample of a study of blood T cell repertoires in COVID-19. Libraries were prepared by immunoSEQ multiplex PCR; TCRdb keeps only in-frame clonotypes and omits some of them. This sample yields about 220,000 clones, of which 80% are seen a single time; more than 10% belongs to the top ten. The sequenced sample consisted of peripheral blood. These TCRs come from a human donor in a cohort sampled during active COVID-19. Each CDR3 is given with its conserved first and last residue. Each record gives: CDR3 DNA, CDR3 protein, J gene, V gene, D gene, clone size. A D gene is named only where the DNA matches it firmly. Some rows mark clone size as missing; the rest say once, few, many or name a class of expanded clone.

DNA: TGCGCCAGCAGCCTCCTATCGGGTAACACTGAAGCTTTCTTT; CDR3: CASSLLSGNTEAFF; J: TRBJ1-1; V: TRBV5-1; D: NA; size: NA
DNA: TGCGCCAGCATCACACAGGGTTGCAATCAGCCCCAGCATTTT; CDR3: CASITQGCNQPQHF; J: TRBJ1-5; V: TRBV23-1; D: NA; size: once
DNA: TGCGCCAGTAGGGGACAGGGAGAATATGGCTACACCTTC; CDR3: CASRGQGEYGYTF; J: TRBJ1-2; V: TRBV10-2; D: TRBD1; size: NA
DNA: TGTGCCAGCAGCTTACAGGGGGCGGATAATTCACCCCTCCACTTT; CDR3: CASSLQGADNSPLHF; J: TRBJ1-6; V: TRBV7-9; D: TRBD1; size: NA
DNA: TGTGCCAGTGGGCAGGGGGCCTCTGGAAACACCATATATTTT; CDR3: CASGQGASGNTIYF; J: TRBJ1-3; V: TRBV6-5; D: TRBD1; size: NA
DNA: TGCGCCAGCAGCCCGCAACAGGGGGCTAGTAATCAGCCCCAGCATTTT; CDR3: CASSPQQGASNQPQHF; J: TRBJ1-5; V: TRBV4-1; D: TRBD1; size: few
DNA: TGTGCCAGCAGGGACAGGGGGAGAGGGGGGGAGCTGTTTTTT; CDR3: CASRDRGRGGELFF; J: TRBJ2-2; V: TRBV6-5; D: TRBD1; size: NA
DNA: TGTGCCAGCAGCCTTTGGACAGGAGTATTATATGGCTACACCTTC; CDR3: CASSLWTGVLYGYTF; J: TRBJ1-2; V: TRBV5-6; D: TRBD1; size: NA
DNA: TGTGCCAGCAGCCAAAGCTACAGGGAACGTGAAGCTTTCTTT; CDR3: CASSQSYREREAFF; J: TRBJ1-1; V: TRBV3-1/TRBV3-2; D: NA; size: NA
DNA: TGTGCCAGCAGCCCTCAGCCCACAGGTGGCGAGCAGTACTTC; CDR3: CASSPQPTGGEQYF; J: TRBJ2-7; V: TRBV3-1/TRBV3-2; D: NA; size: NA
DNA: TGCGCCAGCAGTGAGTCCAGGGGACTAGCGGGGGGCCTTAACACCGGGGAGCTGTTTTTT; CDR3: CASSESRGLAGGLNTGELFF; J: TRBJ2-2; V: TRBV10-1; D: TRBD2; size: NA
DNA: TGTGCCAGCAGTTTAAGAGGACAGGGGCAATATCAGCCCCAGCATTTT; CDR3: CASSLRGQGQYQPQHF; J: TRBJ1-5; V: TRBV28; D: TRBD1; size: NA
DNA: TGTGCCAGTAGTACCTCTAGCGGGGGGGGAGAGACCCAGTACTTC; CDR3: CASSTSSGGGETQYF; J: TRBJ2-5; V: TRBV19; D: TRBD2; size: NA
DNA: TGTGCCAGTAGTCCCTTCTCGGGCGAGCAGTACTTC; CDR3: CASSPFSGEQYF; J: TRBJ2-7; V: TRBV19; D: NA; size: NA
DNA: TGTGCCAGCAGTCCGCGGACAGCCTGGGGCCAAGAGACCCAGTACTTC; CDR3: CASSPRTAWGQETQYF; J: TRBJ2-5; V: TRBV27; D: NA; size: NA
DNA: TGTGCCAGCAGCCGGAGGACTAGCGGTAACAATGAGCAGTTCTTC; CDR3: CASSRRTSGNNEQFF; J: TRBJ2-1; V: TRBV11-2; D: TRBD2; size: NA
DNA: TGTGCCAGCAGCCAAGATTCAACGGGATATGTGGGTAACAATGAGCAGTTCTTC; CDR3: CASSQDSTGYVGNNEQFF; J: TRBJ2-1; V: TRBV4-2; D: NA; size: NA
DNA: TGTGCCGCAGGGAAAGCTTTCTTT; CDR3: CAAGKAFF; J: TRBJ1-1; V: TRBV2; D: NA; size: NA
DNA: TGTGCCAGCAACTATCTCGGCCAGAACACTGAAGCTTTCTTT; CDR3: CASNYLGQNTEAFF; J: TRBJ1-1; V: TRBV2; D: NA; size: NA
DNA: TGTGCCAGCAGTTCTGGACAGGACAGTGGAAACACCATATATTTT; CDR3: CASSSGQDSGNTIYF; J: TRBJ1-3; V: TRBV6-5; D: TRBD1; size: NA
DNA: TGTGCCACCAGTGATCCCCTCCCTCGGAACACCGGGGAGCTGTTTTTT; CDR3: CATSDPLPRNTGELFF; J: TRBJ2-2; V: TRBV24-1; D: NA; size: NA
DNA: TGTGCCAGCAGCTTATTTGCGGGAGTGTACGAGCAGTACTTC; CDR3: CASSLFAGVYEQYF; J: TRBJ2-7; V: TRBV13; D: TRBD2; size: NA
DNA: TGTGCACCGGGTGGAAGAGGACCTGGAGGGACTGAAGCTTTCTTT; CDR3: CAPGGRGPGGTEAFF; J: TRBJ1-1; V: TRBV24-1; D: NA; size: once
DNA: TGTGCCAGCAGCGTAGGGACTAGCGGGGGGATCTCCTACGAGCAGTACTTC; CDR3: CASSVGTSGGISYEQYF; J: TRBJ2-7; V: TRBV9; D: TRBD2; size: NA
DNA: TGTGCCAGCAGTGAACGAAACTACCAAGAGACCCAGTACTTC; CDR3: CASSERNYQETQYF; J: TRBJ2-5; V: TRBV6-1; D: NA; size: NA
DNA: TGCGCCAGCAGCTTGGAAGGACAGGGCAATCAGCCCCAGCATTTT; CDR3: CASSLEGQGNQPQHF; J: TRBJ1-5; V: TRBV5-1; D: TRBD1; size: NA
DNA: TGTGCCAGCAGTTCGACTTACGAGCAGTACTTC; CDR3: CASSSTYEQYF; J: TRBJ2-7; V: TRBV6-6; D: NA; size: NA
DNA: TGTGCCAGCAGCGAAAGCCTTGGGACAGCCAAGAATCAGCCCCAGCATTTT; CDR3: CASSESLGTAKNQPQHF; J: TRBJ1-5; V: TRBV28; D: TRBD1; size: few
DNA: TGTGCCAGCAGTGTCTCCGCCAGCTCCTACAATGAGCAGTTCTTC; CDR3: CASSVSASSYNEQFF; J: TRBJ2-1; V: TRBV6-4; D: NA; size: many
DNA: TGTGCCAGCAGCTTAGTGGGGGGGAACTATGGCTACACCTTC; CDR3: CASSLVGGNYGYTF; J: TRBJ1-2; V: TRBV7-2; D: NA; size: NA